Listed here are 3 T cell receptor beta chains from one sample, sequenced in a study of T cells in Graves' hyperthyroidism and ophthalmopathy. TCR beta CDR3 regions were amplified from RNA. During a first-round RT-PCR of the TCR CDR3, the HTBI primer set was used. TCRdb reanalysed the multiplex PCR reads using MiXCR and keeps one entry per CDR3 protein. The profile covers 620,000 or so distinct CDR3 sequences, with around 15% appearing a single time and approximately 12% taken by the ten largest. Sequences were obtained from blood. The receptors stem from a woman aged 45 to 65 with Graves' ophthalmopathy.

The chain employs TRBV20-1 and TRBJ2-5; 12 bases are a match to TRBD2. The ends lost 0 bases at V and 5 bases at J; junction bases unmatched: 10. CDR3 length equals 17 residues. Germline assignment: CDR1 DFQATT and CDR2 SNEGSKA (reference sequence). CDR3 nucleotide sequence: TGCAGTGCTAGAGATATTTCACTAGCGGGAGGAGAGGAGACCCAGTACTTC. Protein product: CSARDISLAGGEETQYF.

The rearrangement uses TRBV29-1 and TRBJ2-3, with D maybe TRBD2 (6 bases). The CDR3 consists of 15 residues. Germline values: CDR1 SQVTM, CDR2 ANQGSEA. V gave up 5 bases and J gave up 0 bases, with 15 bases separating them. Written as DNA, the CDR3 is TGCAGCGTTCAGAGAAGCGGGTTGAGCACAGATACGCAGTATTTT. Translation: CSVQRSGLSTDTQYF.

This clonotype was counted ten times or more. The chain employs TRBV10-3 and TRBJ2-3; no clear D gene. V lost 3 bases, J lost 6 bases, and 10 bases lay in between. This CDR3 is 13 amino acids long. Germline V gives CDR1 ENHRY, CDR2 SYGVKD. CDR3 DNA sequence: TGTGCCATCAGTGAAAGGGAACAGGATACGCAGTATTTT. It codes for CAISEREQDTQYF.